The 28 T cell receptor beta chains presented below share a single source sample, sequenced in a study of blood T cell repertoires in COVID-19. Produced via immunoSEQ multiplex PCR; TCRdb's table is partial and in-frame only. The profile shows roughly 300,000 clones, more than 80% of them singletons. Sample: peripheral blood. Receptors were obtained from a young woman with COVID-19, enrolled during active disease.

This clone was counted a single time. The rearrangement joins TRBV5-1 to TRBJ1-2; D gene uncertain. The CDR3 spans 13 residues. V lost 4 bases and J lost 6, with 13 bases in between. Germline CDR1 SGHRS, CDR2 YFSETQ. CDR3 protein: CASSASAGDGYTF. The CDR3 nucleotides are TGCGCCAGCAGCGCAAGTGCGGGAGATGGCTACACCTTC.

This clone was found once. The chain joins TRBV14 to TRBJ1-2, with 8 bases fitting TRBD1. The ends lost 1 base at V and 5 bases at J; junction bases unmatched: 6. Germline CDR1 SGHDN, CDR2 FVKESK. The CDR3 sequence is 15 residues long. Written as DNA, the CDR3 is TGTGCCAGCAGCCAAGGAGGCGGACAGGGTTATGGCTACACCTTC. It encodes CASSQGGGQGYGYTF.

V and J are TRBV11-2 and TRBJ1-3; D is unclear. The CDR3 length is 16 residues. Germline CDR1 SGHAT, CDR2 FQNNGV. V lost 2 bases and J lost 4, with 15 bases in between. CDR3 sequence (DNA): TGTGCCAGCAGCTTATACGGGAGAGTAGGGGGAAACACCATATATTTT. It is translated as CASSLYGRVGGNTIYF.

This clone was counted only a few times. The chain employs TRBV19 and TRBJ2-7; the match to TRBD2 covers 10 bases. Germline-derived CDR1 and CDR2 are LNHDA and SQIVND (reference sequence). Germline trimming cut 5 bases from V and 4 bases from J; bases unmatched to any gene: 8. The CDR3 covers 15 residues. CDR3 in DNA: TGTGCCAGTAGTGACCCTAGCGGGAGCAGGTACGAGCAGTACTTC. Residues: CASSDPSGSRYEQYF.

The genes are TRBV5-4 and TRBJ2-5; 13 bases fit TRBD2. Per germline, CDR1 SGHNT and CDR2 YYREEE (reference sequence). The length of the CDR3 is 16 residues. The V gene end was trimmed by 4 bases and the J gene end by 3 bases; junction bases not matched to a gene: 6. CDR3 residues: CASSETGTSGEETQYF. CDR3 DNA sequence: TGTGCCAGCAGCGAGACCGGGACTAGCGGGGAAGAGACCCAGTACTTC.

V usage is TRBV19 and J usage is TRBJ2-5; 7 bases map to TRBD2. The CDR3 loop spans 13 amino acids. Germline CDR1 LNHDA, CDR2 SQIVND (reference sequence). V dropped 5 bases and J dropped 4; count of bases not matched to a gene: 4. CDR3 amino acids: CASSVVAGETQYF. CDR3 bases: TGTGCCAGTAGTGTAGTAGCGGGAGAGACCCAGTACTTC.

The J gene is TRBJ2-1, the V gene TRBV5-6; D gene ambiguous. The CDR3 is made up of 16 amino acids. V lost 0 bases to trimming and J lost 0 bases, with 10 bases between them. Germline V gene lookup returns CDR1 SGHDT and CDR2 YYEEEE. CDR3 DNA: TGTGCCAGCAGCTTGGGGGTGACACTCTCCTACAATGAGCAGTTCTTC. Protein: CASSLGVTLSYNEQFF.

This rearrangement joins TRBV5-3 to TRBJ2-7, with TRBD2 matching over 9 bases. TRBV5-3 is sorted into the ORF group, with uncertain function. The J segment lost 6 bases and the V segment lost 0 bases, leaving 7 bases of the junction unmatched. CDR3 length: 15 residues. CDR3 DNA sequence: TGTGCCAGAAGCTTGGAGGGGCGGGAGGGCCTCGAGCAGTACTTC. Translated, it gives CARSLEGREGLEQYF.

CDR3 in amino acids: CASSFGTGYEQYF. The CDR3 DNA is TGTGCCAGCAGTTTCGGGACAGGGTACGAGCAGTACTTC. This rearrangement joins TRBV28 to TRBJ2-7, with 9 bases matching TRBD1. The CDR3 contains 13 residues. Germline V gene sequence: CDR1 MDHEN, CDR2 SYDVKM. The ends lost 3 bases at V and 4 bases at J; junction bases unmatched: 1.

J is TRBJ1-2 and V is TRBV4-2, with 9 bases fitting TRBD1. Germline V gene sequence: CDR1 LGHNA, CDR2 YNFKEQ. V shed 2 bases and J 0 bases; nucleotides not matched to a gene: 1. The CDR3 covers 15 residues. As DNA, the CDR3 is TGTGCCAGCAGCCAAAACAGGGGGCCTAACTATGGCTACACCTTC. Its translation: CASSQNRGPNYGYTF.

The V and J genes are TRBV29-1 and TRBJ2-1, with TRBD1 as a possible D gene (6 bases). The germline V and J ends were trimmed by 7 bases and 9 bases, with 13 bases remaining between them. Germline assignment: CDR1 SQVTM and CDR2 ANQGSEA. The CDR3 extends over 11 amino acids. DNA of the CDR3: TGCAGCGGAATCCAGGGGAGTGAGCAGTTCTTC. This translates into CSGIQGSEQFF.

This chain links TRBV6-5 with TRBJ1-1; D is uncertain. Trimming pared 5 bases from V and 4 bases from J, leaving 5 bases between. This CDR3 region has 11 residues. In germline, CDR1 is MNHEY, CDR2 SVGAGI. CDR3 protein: CASSPLTEAFF. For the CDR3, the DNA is TGTGCCAGCAGTCCCCTCACTGAAGCTTTCTTT.

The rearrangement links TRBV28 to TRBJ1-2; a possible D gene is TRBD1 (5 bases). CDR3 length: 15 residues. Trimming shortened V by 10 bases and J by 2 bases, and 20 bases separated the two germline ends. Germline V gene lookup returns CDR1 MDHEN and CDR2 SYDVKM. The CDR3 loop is CATKGAGTLNYGYTF. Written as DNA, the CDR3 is TGTGCCACCAAGGGTGCGGGGACCCTCAACTATGGCTACACCTTC.

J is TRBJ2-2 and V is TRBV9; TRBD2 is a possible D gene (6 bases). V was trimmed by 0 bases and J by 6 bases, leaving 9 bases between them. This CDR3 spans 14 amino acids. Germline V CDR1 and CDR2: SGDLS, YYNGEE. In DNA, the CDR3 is TGTGCCAGCAGCGTAGATCCGGGGGCCGGGGAGCTGTTTTTT. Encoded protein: CASSVDPGAGELFF.

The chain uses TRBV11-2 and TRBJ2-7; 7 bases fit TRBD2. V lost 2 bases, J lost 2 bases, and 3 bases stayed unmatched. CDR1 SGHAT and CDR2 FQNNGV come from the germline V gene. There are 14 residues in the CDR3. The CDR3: CASSLFGGTYEQYF. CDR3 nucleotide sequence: TGTGCCAGCAGCTTATTCGGGGGGACCTACGAGCAGTACTTC. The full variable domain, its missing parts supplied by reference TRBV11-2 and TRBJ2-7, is EAGVAQSPRYKIIEKRQSVAFWCNPISGHATLYWYQQILGQGPKLLIQFQNNGVVDDSQLPKDRFSAERLKGVDSTLKIQPAKLEDSAVYLCASSLFGGTYEQYFGPGTRLTVT.

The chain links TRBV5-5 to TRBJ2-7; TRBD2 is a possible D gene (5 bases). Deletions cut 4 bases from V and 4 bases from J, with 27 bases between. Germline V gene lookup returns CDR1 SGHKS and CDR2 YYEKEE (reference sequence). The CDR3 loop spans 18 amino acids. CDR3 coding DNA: TGTGCCAGCAGCACCCGGGTCTCGGGGAAATTGGTGGATTACGAGCAGTACTTC. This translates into CASSTRVSGKLVDYEQYF.

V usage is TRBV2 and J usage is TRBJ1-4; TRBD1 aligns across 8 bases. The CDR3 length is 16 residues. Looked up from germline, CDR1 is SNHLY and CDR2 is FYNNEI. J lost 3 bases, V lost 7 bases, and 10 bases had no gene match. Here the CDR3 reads CASTRQGARANEKLFF. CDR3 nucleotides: TGTGCCAGCACTCGGCAGGGGGCGCGAGCTAATGAAAAACTGTTTTTT.

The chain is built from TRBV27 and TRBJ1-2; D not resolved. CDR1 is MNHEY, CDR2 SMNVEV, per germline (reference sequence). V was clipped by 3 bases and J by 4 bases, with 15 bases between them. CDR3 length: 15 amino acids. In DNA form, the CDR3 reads TGTGCCAGCAGTTTGCGAGGGCAAGCCCTCTATGGCTACACCTTC. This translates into CASSLRGQALYGYTF.

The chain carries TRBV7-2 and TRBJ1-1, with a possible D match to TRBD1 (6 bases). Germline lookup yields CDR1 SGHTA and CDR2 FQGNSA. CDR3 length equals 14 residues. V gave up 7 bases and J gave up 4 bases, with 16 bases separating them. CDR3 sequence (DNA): TGTGCCAGCACCTCGAGGGGGAGGGCCACTGAAGCTTTCTTT. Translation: CASTSRGRATEAFF.

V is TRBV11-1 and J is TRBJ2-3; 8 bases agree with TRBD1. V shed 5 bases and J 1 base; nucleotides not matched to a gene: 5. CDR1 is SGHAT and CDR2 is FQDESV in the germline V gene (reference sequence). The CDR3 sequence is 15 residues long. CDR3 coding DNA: TGTGCCAGCAGCAACCCGGACAGGGGCACAGATACGCAGTATTTT. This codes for CASSNPDRGTDTQYF.

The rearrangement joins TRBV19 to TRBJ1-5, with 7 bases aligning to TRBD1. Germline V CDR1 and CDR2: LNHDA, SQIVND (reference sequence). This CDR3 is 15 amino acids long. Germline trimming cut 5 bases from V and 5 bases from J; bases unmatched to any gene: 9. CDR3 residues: CASSAPTGWDQPQHF. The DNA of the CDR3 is TGTGCCAGTAGTGCCCCGACAGGGTGGGATCAGCCCCAGCATTTT.

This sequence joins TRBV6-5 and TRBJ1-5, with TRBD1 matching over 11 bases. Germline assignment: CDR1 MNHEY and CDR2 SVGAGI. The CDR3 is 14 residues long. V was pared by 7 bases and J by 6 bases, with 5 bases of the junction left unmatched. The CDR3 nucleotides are TGTGCCAGCACCTGGACAGGGGGCTTTCAGCCCCAGCATTTT. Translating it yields CASTWTGGFQPQHF.

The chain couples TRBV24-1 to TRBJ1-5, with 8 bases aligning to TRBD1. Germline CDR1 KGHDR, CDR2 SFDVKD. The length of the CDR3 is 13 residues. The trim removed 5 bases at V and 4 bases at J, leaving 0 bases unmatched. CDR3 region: CATSGQGNQPQHF. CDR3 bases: TGTGCCACCAGTGGACAGGGGAATCAGCCCCAGCATTTT.

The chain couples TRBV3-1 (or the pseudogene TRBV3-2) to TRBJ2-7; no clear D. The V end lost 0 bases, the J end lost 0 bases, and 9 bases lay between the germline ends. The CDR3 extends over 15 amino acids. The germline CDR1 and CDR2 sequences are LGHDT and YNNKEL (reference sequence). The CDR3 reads CASSQDDTISYEQYF. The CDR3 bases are TGTGCCAGCAGCCAAGACGACACGATCTCCTACGAGCAGTACTTC.

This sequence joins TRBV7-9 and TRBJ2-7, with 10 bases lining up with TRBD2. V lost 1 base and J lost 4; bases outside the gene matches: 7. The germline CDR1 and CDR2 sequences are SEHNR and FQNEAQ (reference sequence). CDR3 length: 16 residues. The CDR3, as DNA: TGTGCCAGCAGCTTAGATTCCCTAGCGGGAGAGTACGAGCAGTACTTC. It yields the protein CASSLDSLAGEYEQYF. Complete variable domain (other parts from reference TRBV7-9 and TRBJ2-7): DTGVSQNPRHKITKRGQNVTFRCDPISEHNRLYWYRQTLGQGPEFLTYFQNEAQLEKSRLLSDRFSAERPKGSFSTLEIQRTEQGDSAMYLCASSLDSLAGEYEQYFGPGTRLTVT.

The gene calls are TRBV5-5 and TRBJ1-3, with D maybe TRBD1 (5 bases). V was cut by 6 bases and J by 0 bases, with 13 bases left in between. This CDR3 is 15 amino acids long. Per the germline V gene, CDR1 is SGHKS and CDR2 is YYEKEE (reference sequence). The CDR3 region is CASNREGLSGNTIYF. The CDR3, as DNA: TGTGCCAGCAACCGGGAGGGGCTCTCTGGAAACACCATATATTTT. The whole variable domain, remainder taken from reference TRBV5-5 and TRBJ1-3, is DAGVTQSPTHLIKTRGQQVTLRCSPISGHKSVSWYQQVLGQGPQFIFQYYEKEERGRGNFPDRFSARQFPNYSSELNVNALLLGDSALYLCASNREGLSGNTIYFGEGSWLTVV.

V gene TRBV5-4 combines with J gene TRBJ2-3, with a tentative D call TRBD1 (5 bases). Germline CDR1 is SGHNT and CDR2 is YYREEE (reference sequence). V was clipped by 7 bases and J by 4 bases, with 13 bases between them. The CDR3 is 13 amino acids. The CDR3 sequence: CASWNQGPDTQYF. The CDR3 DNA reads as TGTGCCAGCTGGAACCAGGGCCCAGATACGCAGTATTTT.

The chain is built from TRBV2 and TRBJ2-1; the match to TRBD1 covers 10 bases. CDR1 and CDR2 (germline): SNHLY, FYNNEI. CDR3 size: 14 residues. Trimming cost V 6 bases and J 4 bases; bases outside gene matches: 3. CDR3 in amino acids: CASSGTGEYNEQFF. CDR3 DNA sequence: TGTGCCAGCAGCGGGACAGGGGAGTACAATGAGCAGTTCTTC.